The 13 T cell receptor beta chains reported below all come from one sample, sequenced in a study of identical twins. TCRdb recomputed calls from the 5' RACE reads with MiXCR, one row per CDR3 protein. This repertoire shows 1.5 million to 2 million distinct CDR3 sequences, about 30% found once; its top ten account for roughly 0.3%. Sequenced material: cord blood. Receptor source: a newborn girl in good health.

This clonotype came up a few times. The J gene is TRBJ2-3, the V gene TRBV4-2, with 8 bases identical to TRBD2. From germline, CDR1 is LGHNA and CDR2 YNFKEQ. This CDR3 has 16 amino acids. J lost 3 bases, V lost 0 bases, and 5 bases had no gene match. The CDR3 DNA reads TGTGCCAGCAGCCAAGATGCGGGGGGAGTGACAGATACGCAGTATTTT. Translated, it gives CASSQDAGGVTDTQYF.

This clonotype appeared many times. The genes are TRBV29-1 and TRBJ2-3; possibly TRBD2 for D (6 bases). Per the germline V gene, CDR1 is SQVTM and CDR2 is ANQGSEA. Deletions cut 7 bases from V and 8 bases from J, with 19 bases between. CDR3 length equals 13 residues. CDR3 bases: TGCAGCGCCATACGGGACTCCCCGGGTACGCAGTATTTT. This encodes CSAIRDSPGTQYF.

The chain joins TRBV21-1 to TRBJ1-5. TRBV21-1 is a documented pseudogene. CDR3 length: 16 amino acids. The CDR3 reads CASSKAAVWKFQPQHF. CDR3 sequence (DNA): TGTGCCAGCAGCAAAGCAGCAGTTTGGAAGTTTCAGCCCCAGCATTTT.

This clonotype has more than one count but fewer than ten. CDR3 in amino acids: CASSAGGTRYNEQFF. The DNA of the CDR3 is TGTGCCAGCAGTGCCGGGGGGACAAGATACAATGAGCAGTTCTTC. The gene calls are TRBV9 and TRBJ2-1; tentatively, D is TRBD2 (7 bases). Germline loops: CDR1 SGDLS, CDR2 YYNGEE. The CDR3 is 15 residues long. Between the trimmed V and J ends, which lost 5 bases and 4 bases, there was a span of 16 bases.

In its sample, this clonotype was seen a few times. The genes are TRBV5-5 and TRBJ2-7; D unresolved. Deletions cut 2 bases from V and 0 bases from J, with 15 bases between. This CDR3 has 16 residues. Per germline, CDR1 SGHKS and CDR2 YYEKEE (reference sequence). The CDR3 DNA is TGTGCCAGCAGCTTTATCTTCCGGGCCTACTCCTACGAGCAGTACTTC. Translating gives CASSFIFRAYSYEQYF.

The chain joins TRBV12-3 or TRBV12-4 to TRBJ2-5; 10 bases are shared with TRBD2. The CDR3 covers 17 residues. J was trimmed by 11 bases and V by 6 bases; bases with no gene match: 21. For the CDR3, the DNA is TGTGCCAGCAGGTCTCCTATTCTAGCGGGAGTGTTAAATGAGCAGTACTTC. Protein sequence: CASRSPILAGVLNEQYF.

V is TRBV6-5 and J is TRBJ2-1, with a possible D match to TRBD2 (6 bases). Germline loops: CDR1 MNHEY, CDR2 SVGAGI. Trimming pared 1 base from V and 4 bases from J, leaving 11 bases between. CDR3 length: 15 amino acids. CDR3 residues: CASSYWASEYNEQFF. The CDR3 DNA sequence: TGTGCCAGCAGTTACTGGGCTAGCGAGTACAATGAGCAGTTCTTC.

CDR3 in amino acids: CASSLLRGLQETQYF. The DNA for the CDR3 is TGCGCCAGCAGCTTGTTACGGGGCCTCCAAGAGACCCAGTACTTC. The chain links TRBV5-1 to TRBJ2-5; D may be TRBD1 or TRBD2 (5 bases each). The germline V gene encodes CDR1 SGHRS and CDR2 YFSETQ. The CDR3 loop spans 15 amino acids. With 1 base removed from V and 1 base from J, the gap between germline ends came to 11 bases.

This clonotype is a singleton in its sample. The chain uses TRBV6-1 and TRBJ2-5; TRBD2 matches at 7 bases. Germline CDR1 is MNHNS and CDR2 is SASEGT. V was pared by 3 bases and J by 5 bases, with 15 bases of the junction left unmatched. The CDR3 loop spans 17 amino acids. CDR3 in DNA: TGTGCCAGCAGTGACCAATCCGGGACTAAGATTTTCGAGACCCAGTACTTC. Translation gives CASSDQSGTKIFETQYF.

J is TRBJ2-7 and V is TRBV25-1; 13 nucleotides line up with TRBD2. The CDR3 is 18 residues long. Germline V CDR1 and CDR2: MGHDK, SYGVNS. After removal of 2 bases from V and 2 bases from J, the junction contained 9 bases not matched to a gene. The CDR3 DNA reads TGTGCCAGCAGTGAAAAACGGACTAGCGGGAGTGGGGCCTACGAGCAGTACTTC. It encodes CASSEKRTSGSGAYEQYF.

This clonotype was seen ten or more times. V is TRBV6-6 and J is TRBJ2-3; no clear D gene. V was trimmed by 7 bases and J by 2 bases, leaving 10 bases between them. CDR3 length: 13 amino acids. Germline V gene lookup returns CDR1 MNHNY and CDR2 SVGAGI (reference sequence). The CDR3 DNA reads as TGTGCCAGCACAGGAGTCCTCACAGATACGCAGTATTTT. This encodes CASTGVLTDTQYF.

This clonotype has only a few counts. The chain recombines TRBV9 with TRBJ1-5; D gene unclear. Germline values: CDR1 SGDLS, CDR2 YYNGEE. V was shortened by 0 bases and J by 3 bases, with 10 bases between the two germline ends. The CDR3 has 15 residues. CDR3 loop: CASSVGRADNQPQHF. In DNA, the CDR3 is TGTGCCAGCAGCGTAGGCCGGGCCGACAATCAGCCCCAGCATTTT.

On this clonotype itself: A much larger clone lies one base from this, so it may be a read error. The chain joins TRBV20-1 to TRBJ1-2, with 7 bases aligning to TRBD1. Germline trimming cut 8 bases from V and 7 bases from J; bases unmatched to any gene: 4. Germline loops: CDR1 DFQATT, CDR2 SNEGSKA (reference sequence). The length of the CDR3 is 10 residues. The CDR3 DNA follows: TGCAGTCCAGGGGGATGTGGCTACACCTTC. It translates to CSPGGCGYTF.